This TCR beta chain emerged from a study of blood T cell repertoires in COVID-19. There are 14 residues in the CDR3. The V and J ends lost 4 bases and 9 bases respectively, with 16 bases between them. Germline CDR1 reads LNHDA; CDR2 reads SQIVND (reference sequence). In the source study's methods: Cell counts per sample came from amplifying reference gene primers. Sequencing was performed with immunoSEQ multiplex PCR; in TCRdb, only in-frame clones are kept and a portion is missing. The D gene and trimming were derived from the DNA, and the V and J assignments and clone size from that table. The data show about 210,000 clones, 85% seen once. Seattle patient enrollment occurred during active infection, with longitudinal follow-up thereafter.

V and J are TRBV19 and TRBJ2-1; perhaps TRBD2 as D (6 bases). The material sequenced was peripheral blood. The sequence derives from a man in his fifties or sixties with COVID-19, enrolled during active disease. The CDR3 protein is CASSSGASGGEQFF. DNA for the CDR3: TGTGCCAGTAGTAGCGGGGCCTCGGGCGGTGAGCAGTTCTTC.